This section outlines one T cell receptor beta chain sequence together with its context. The entry originates in a study of T-cell memory formation after mild COVID-19. TCRdb re-analysed the 5' RACE reads in MiXCR, keeping a single row per CDR3 protein. The table lists roughly 370,000 distinct CDR3 sequences, 15% to 20% of them singletons. Germline loops: CDR1 LGHNA, CDR2 YNFKEQ. With 5 bases removed from V and 8 bases from J, the gap between germline ends came to 13 bases. The CDR3 covers 13 residues. What was sequenced was PBMCs or a T cell subset sorted from them (not recorded which). J is TRBJ2-1 and V is TRBV4-2; D gene ambiguous. The sequence was obtained from a man in his late teens or twenties who had mild COVID-19 (a few samples of this study predate the infection). Cell type and time point are not known. For the CDR3, the DNA is TGTGCCAGCAGCTTTGGGCGGAAGGATGAGCAGTTCTTC. Translation gives CASSFGRKDEQFF.